The sequence of this T cell receptor beta chain was determined in a study of control samples from healthy donors and cancer patients. V lost 1 base and J lost 4; bases outside the gene matches: 2. Germline V gene data show CDR1 as SGHAT and CDR2 as FQNNGV. This CDR3 contains 14 residues. This table comes from immunoSEQ multiplex PCR, and its TCRdb copy is limited to in-frame clones, with some not included. The sample yields about 220,000 clones, 85% to 95% seen once. The V gene is TRBV11-2, the J gene TRBJ2-5; 8 bases map to TRBD2. Sequenced: blood. This clonotype was obtained from a middle-aged man in good health. The CDR3 reads CASSLVGGAETQYF. The CDR3 DNA reads TGTGCCAGCAGCTTAGTCGGGGGGGCAGAGACCCAGTACTTC. The full variable domain, its missing parts supplied by reference TRBV11-2 and TRBJ2-5, is EAGVAQSPRYKIIEKRQSVAFWCNPISGHATLYWYQQILGQGPKLLIQFQNNGVVDDSQLPKDRFSAERLKGVDSTLKIQPAKLEDSAVYLCASSLVGGAETQYFGPGTRLLVL.